This T cell receptor beta chain emerged from a study of immune evolution from preneoplasia to lung adenocarcinoma. Study-level findings and limits: Top clone frequencies peaked in normal lung, apparently declining through invasive adenocarcinoma.

Data came from immunoSEQ multiplex PCR; TCRdb stores just in-frame clones and leaves some out. This sample has 10,000 or so clones; about 85% occur once, and the top ten carry about 9%. Points on this clone: Its antigen is unidentified.

Between about 2013 and 2018, patients underwent resection in Japan or China. Two lung cancer pathologists independently confirmed each histologic diagnosis. The CDR3 has 15 amino acids. V was clipped by 1 base and J by 2 bases, with 11 bases between them. Germline V gene data show CDR1 as SGHRS and CDR2 as YFSETQ. The sequence came from a donor of 70 years or more with lung adenocarcinoma. The J gene is TRBJ2-3, the V gene TRBV5-1, with D possibly matching TRBD2 (6 bases). Sequenced material: FFPE minimally invasive lung adenocarcinoma tissue. DNA for the CDR3: TGCGCCAGCAGCTTGTGGGGGGTCCACACAGATACGCAGTATTTT. Residues: CASSLWGVHTDTQYF. Filled out from reference TRBV5-1 and TRBJ2-3, the complete variable domain reads KAGVTQTPRYLIKTRGQQVTLSCSPISGHRSVSWYQQTPGQGLQFLFEYFSETQRNKGNFPGRFSGRQFSNSRSEMNVSTLELGDSALYLCASSLWGVHTDTQYFGPGTRLTVL.